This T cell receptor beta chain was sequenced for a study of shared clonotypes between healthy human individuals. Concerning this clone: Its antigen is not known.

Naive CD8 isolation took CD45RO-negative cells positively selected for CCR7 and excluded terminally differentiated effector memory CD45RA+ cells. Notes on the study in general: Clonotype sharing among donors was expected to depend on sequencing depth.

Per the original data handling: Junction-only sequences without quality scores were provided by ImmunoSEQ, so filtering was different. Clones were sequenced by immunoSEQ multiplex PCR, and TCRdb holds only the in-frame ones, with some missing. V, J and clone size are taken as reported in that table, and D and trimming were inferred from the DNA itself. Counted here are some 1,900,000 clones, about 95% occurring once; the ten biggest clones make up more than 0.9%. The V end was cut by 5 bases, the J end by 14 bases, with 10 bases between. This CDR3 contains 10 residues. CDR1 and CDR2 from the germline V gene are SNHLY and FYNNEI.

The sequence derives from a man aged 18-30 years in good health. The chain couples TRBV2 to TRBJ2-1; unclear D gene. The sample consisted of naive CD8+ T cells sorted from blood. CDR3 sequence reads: CASSRSKKFF. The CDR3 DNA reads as TGTGCCAGCAGTCGGTCCAAAAAGTTCTTC. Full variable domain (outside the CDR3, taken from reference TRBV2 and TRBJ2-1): EPEVTQTPSHQVTQMGQEVILRCVPISNHLYFYWYRQILGQKVEFLVSFYNNEISEKSEIFDDQFSVERPDGSNFTLKIRSTKLEDSAMYFCASSRSKKFFGPGTRLTVL.